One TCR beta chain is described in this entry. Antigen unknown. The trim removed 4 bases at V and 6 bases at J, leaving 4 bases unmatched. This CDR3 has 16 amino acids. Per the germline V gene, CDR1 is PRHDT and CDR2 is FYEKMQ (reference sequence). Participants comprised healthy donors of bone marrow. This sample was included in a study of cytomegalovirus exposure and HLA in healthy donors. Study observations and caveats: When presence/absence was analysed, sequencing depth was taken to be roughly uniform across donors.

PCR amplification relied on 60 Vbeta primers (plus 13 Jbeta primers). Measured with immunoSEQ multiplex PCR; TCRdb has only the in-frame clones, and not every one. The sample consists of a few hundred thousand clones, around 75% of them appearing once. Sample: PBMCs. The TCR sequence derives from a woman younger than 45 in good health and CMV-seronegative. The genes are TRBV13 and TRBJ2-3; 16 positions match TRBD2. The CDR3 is CASSSGTSGRADTQYF. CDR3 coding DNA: TGTGCCAGCAGCTCCGGGACTAGCGGGAGGGCTGATACGCAGTATTTT.